Following are 5 T cell receptor beta chains from one sample sequenced in a study of blood T cells in healthy people across ages (dated by TCRdb to about 2015). The method behind the library was 5' RACE. This sample was sequenced with an Illumina HiSeq 2500. A second 7 to 11 cycle PCR used a sample-barcoded 5' primer and a J-beta primer mix. In-frame beta chains were kept once TCRdb had trimmed the public reads at Q25 with fastp and called clones with MiXCR. Every CDR3 protein is listed once, alongside the most common genes and DNA of its rows. This sample has about 800,000 distinct CDR3 sequences in its table, and more than 35% of those were observed once. The biggest ten clones account for around 18% of the sample. Sequencing was done on a sample of blood. These receptors all stem from a man at least 80 years old in good health.

The CDR3 is CAIRADSGPQETQYF. The CDR3 coding sequence is TGTGCCATCAGGGCAGATAGCGGCCCCCAAGAGACCCAGTACTTC. The J gene is TRBJ2-5, the V gene TRBV10-3, with D maybe TRBD2 (6 bases). Deletions cut 6 bases from V and 1 base from J, with 15 bases between. In germline, CDR1 is ENHRY, CDR2 SYGVKD. The CDR3 consists of 15 residues.

The CDR3 bases are TGCAGTGCCAGGACAGGGACTTATGGCTACACCTTC. This encodes CSARTGTYGYTF. The chain employs TRBV20-1 and TRBJ1-2; 8 bases are shared with TRBD1. The CDR3 runs 12 residues. Per the germline V gene, CDR1 is DFQATT and CDR2 is SNEGSKA (reference sequence). Trimming cost V 6 bases and J 5 bases; bases outside gene matches: 5.

This clonotype showed up just a few times. The rearrangement uses TRBV29-1 and TRBJ2-4, with 7 bases matching TRBD2. The CDR3 is 11 amino acids. V dropped 7 bases and J dropped 8; count of bases not matched to a gene: 5. Germline CDR1 is SQVTM and CDR2 is ANQGSEA. In DNA, the CDR3 is TGCAGCGGCGGGAGTGAGGACATTCAGTACTTC. This encodes CSGGSEDIQYF.

A remark on this clonotype: At one boundary the junction diverges from the germline segment, which might be a read error. The chain employs TRBV4-1 and TRBJ2-6; 9 nucleotides match TRBD1. This CDR3 contains 17 residues. Germline V gene sequence: CDR1 MGHRA, CDR2 YSYEKL. For the CDR3, the DNA is TGCGCCAGCAGCCAAGGACAGGGGGTGACCGGGGCCAGCGTCCTGACTTTC. This gives the protein CASSQGQGVTGASVLTF.

In its sample, this clonotype was seen a few times. V is TRBV6-2 or TRBV6-3 and J is TRBJ2-1; 10 bases line up with TRBD2. CDR1 is MNHEY and CDR2 is SVGEGT in the germline V gene. V lost 8 bases to trimming and J lost 7 bases; unmatched junction nucleotides: 11. The CDR3 runs 15 residues. CDR3 protein: CASRGSGRALNEQFF. The CDR3 DNA reads as TGTGCCAGCCGGGGGAGCGGGAGGGCCCTAAATGAGCAGTTCTTC.